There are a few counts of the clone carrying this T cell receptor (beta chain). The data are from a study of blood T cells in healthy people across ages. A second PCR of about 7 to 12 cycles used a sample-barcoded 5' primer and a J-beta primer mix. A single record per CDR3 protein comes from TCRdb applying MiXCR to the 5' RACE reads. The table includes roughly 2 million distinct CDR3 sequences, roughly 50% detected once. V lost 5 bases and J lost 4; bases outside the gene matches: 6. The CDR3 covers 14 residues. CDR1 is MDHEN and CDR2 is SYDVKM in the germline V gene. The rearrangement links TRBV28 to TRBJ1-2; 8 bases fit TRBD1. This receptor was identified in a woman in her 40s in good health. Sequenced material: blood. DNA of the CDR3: TGTGCCAGCAGTCCAGGGGGCATGGGCTATGGCTACACCTTC. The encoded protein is CASSPGGMGYGYTF.